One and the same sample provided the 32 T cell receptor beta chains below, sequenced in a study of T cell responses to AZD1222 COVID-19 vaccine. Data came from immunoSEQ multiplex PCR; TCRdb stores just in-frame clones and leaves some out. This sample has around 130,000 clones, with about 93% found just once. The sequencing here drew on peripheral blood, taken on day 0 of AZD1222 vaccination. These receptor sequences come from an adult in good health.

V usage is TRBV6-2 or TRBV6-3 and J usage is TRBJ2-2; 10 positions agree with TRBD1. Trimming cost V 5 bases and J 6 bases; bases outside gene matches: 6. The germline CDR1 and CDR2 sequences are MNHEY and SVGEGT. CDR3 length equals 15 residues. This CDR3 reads CASSILGQGAGELFF. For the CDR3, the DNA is TGTGCCAGCAGTATTCTTGGACAGGGGGCCGGGGAGCTGTTTTTT.

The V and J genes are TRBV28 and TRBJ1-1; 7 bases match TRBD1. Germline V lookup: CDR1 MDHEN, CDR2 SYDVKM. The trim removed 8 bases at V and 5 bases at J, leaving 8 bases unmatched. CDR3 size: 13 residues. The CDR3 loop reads CASEGAPGTEAFF. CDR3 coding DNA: TGTGCCAGCGAGGGGGCTCCGGGGACTGAAGCTTTCTTT. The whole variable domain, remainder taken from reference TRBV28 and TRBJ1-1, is DVKVTQSSRYLVKRTGEKVFLECVQDMDHENMFWYRQDPGLGLRLIYFSYDVKMKEKGDIPEGYSVSREKKERFSLILESASTNQTSMYLCASEGAPGTEAFFGQGTRLTVV.

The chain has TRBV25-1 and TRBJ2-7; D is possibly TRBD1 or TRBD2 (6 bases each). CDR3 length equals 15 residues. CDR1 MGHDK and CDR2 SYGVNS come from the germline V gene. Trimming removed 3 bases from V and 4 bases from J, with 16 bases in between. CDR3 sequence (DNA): TGTGCCAGCAGTGATCCTACGCGGGACAAATACGAGCAGTACTTC. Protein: CASSDPTRDKYEQYF.

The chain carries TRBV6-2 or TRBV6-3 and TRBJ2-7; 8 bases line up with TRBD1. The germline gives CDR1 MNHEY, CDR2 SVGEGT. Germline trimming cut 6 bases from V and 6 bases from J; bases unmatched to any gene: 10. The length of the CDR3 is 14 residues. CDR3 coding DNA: TGTGCCAGCAGCCCAGGGGGCGCAAAATCCGAGCAGTACTTC. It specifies CASSPGGAKSEQYF.

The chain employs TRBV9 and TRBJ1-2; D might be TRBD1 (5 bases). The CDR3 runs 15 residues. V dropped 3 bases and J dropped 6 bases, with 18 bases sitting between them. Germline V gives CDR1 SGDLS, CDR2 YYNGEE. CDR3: CASSAVVGDDDGYTF. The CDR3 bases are TGTGCCAGCAGCGCCGTCGTGGGGGACGACGATGGCTACACCTTC.

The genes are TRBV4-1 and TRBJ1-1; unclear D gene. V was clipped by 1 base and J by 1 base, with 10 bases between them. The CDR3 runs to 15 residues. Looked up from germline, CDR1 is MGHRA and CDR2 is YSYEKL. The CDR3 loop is CASSQVGDQNTEAFF. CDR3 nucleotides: TGCGCCAGCAGCCAAGTTGGGGATCAGAACACTGAAGCTTTCTTT.

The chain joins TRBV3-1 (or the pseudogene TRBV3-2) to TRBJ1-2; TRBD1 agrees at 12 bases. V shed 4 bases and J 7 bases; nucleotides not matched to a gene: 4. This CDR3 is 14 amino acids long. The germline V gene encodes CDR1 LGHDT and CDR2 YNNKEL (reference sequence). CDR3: CASSPGTGGFGYTF. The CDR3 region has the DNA TGTGCCAGCAGCCCTGGGACAGGGGGCTTTGGCTACACCTTC.

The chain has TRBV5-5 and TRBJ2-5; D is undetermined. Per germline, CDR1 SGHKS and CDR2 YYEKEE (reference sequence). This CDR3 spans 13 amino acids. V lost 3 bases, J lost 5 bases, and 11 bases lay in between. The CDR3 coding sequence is TGTGCCAGCAGCTCCTGGATGGGGGAGACCCAGTACTTC. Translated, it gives CASSSWMGETQYF. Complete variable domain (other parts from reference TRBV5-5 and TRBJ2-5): DAGVTQSPTHLIKTRGQQVTLRCSPISGHKSVSWYQQVLGQGPQFIFQYYEKEERGRGNFPDRFSARQFPNYSSELNVNALLLGDSALYLCASSSWMGETQYFGPGTRLLVL.

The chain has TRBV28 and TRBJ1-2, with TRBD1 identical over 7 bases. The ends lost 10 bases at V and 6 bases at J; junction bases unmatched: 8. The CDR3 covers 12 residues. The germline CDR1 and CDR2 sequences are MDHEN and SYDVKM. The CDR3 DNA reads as TGTGCCACCCCCGGGACAGTTAATGGCTACACCTTC. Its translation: CATPGTVNGYTF.

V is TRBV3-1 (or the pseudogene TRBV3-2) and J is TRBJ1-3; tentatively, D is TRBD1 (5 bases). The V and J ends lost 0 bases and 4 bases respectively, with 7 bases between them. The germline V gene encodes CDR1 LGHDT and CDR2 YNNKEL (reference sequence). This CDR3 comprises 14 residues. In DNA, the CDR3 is TGTGCCAGCAGCCAAGAATCAGGGGGAAACACCATATATTTT. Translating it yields CASSQESGGNTIYF.

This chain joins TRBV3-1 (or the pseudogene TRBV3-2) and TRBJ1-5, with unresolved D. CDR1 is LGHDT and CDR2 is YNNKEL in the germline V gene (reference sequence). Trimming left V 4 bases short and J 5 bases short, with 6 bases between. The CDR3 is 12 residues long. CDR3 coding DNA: TGTGCCAGCAGCCTGGCCGATCAGCCCCAGCATTTT. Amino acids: CASSLADQPQHF.

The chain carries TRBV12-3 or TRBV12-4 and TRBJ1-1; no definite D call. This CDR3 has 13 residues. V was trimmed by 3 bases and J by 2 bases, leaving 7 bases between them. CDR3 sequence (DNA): TGTGCCAGCAGTTTGCGAAGTAACACTGAAGCTTTCTTT. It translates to CASSLRSNTEAFF.

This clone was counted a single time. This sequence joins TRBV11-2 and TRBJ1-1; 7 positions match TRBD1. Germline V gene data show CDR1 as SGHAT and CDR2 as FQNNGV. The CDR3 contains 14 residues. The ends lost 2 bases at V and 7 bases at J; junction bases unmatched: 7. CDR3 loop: CASSLFSGTDEAFF. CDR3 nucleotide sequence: TGTGCCAGCAGCTTATTTTCTGGGACAGATGAAGCTTTCTTT.

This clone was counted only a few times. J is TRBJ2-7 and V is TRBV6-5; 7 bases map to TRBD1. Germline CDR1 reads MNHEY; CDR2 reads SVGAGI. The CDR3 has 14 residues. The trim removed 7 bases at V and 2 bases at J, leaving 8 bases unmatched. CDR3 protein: CASTKGAGAYEQYF. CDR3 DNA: TGTGCCAGCACCAAGGGGGCGGGTGCCTACGAGCAGTACTTC.

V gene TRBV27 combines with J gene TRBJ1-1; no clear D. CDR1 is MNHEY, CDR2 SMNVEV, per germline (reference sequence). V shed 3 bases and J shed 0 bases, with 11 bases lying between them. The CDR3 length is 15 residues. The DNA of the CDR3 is TGTGCCAGCAGTTTGGGTAGGGTTATGAACACTGAAGCTTTCTTT. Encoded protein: CASSLGRVMNTEAFF.

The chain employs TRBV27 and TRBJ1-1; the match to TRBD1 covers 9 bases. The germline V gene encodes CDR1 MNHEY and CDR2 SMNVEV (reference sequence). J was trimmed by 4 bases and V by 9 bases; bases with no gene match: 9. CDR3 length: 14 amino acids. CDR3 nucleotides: TGTGCCAGTTGGCCGACAGGGGGTATCACTGAAGCTTTCTTT. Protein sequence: CASWPTGGITEAFF.

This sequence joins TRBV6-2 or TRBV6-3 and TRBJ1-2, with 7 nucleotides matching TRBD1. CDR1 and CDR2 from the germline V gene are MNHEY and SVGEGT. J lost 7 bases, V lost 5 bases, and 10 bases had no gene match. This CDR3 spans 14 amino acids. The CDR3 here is CASSGGGRIGGYTF. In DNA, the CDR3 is TGTGCCAGCAGTGGAGGGGGCCGGATTGGTGGCTACACCTTC.

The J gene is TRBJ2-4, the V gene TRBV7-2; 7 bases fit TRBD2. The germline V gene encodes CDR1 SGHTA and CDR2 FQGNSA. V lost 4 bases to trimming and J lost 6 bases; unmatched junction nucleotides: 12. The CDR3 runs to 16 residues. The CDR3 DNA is TGTGCCAGCAGCTCCTCCGTCGGGGGGTTGAGAAACATTCAGTACTTC. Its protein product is CASSSSVGGLRNIQYF. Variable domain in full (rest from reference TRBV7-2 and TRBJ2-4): GAGVSQSPSNKVTEKGKDVELRCDPISGHTALYWYRQSLGQGLEFLIYFQGNSAPDKSGLPSDRFSAERTGGSVSTLTIQRTQQEDSAVYLCASSSSVGGLRNIQYFGAGTRLSVL.

This chain's CDR3 is CARLGRGPNTEAFF. The CDR3 DNA follows: TGTGCCAGGTTAGGGAGGGGTCCGAACACTGAAGCTTTCTTT. The chain couples TRBV28 to TRBJ1-1; TRBD1 is a possible D gene (5 bases). This CDR3 is built from 14 residues. Trimming took 9 bases from V and 1 from J, leaving 15 bases between them. Germline V gene sequence: CDR1 MDHEN, CDR2 SYDVKM. Variable domain in full (rest from reference TRBV28 and TRBJ1-1): DVKVTQSSRYLVKRTGEKVFLECVQDMDHENMFWYRQDPGLGLRLIYFSYDVKMKEKGDIPEGYSVSREKKERFSLILESASTNQTSMYLCARLGRGPNTEAFFGQGTRLTVV.

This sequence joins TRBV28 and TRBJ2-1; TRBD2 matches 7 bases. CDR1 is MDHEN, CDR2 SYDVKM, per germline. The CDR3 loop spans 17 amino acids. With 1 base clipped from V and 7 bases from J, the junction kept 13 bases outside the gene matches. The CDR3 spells CASSLLGPGLSRNEQFF. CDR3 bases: TGTGCCAGCAGTTTATTAGGGCCGGGACTATCCCGAAATGAGCAGTTCTTC.

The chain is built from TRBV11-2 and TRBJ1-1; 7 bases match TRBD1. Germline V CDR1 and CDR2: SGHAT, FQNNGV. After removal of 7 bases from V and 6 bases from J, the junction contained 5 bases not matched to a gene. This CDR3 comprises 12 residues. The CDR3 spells CASIRQGSEAFF. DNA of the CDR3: TGTGCCAGCATCAGACAGGGCTCTGAAGCTTTCTTT.

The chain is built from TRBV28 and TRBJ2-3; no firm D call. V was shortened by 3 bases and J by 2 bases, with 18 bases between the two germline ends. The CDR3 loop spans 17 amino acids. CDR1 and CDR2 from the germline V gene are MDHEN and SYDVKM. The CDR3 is CASSFRTPSKFTDTQYF. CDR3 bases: TGTGCCAGCAGTTTTCGTACTCCTAGTAAGTTCACAGATACGCAGTATTTT.

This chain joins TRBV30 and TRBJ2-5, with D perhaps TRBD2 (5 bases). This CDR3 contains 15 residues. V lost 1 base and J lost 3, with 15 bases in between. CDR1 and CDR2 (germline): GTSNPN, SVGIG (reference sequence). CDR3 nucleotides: TGTGCCTGGAGTGAAGTGGACTCTCGGAAAGAGACCCAGTACTTC. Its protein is CAWSEVDSRKETQYF.

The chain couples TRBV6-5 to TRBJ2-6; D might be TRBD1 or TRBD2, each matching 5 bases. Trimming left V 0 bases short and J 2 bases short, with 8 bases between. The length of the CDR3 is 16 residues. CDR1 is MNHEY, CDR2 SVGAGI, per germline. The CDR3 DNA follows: TGTGCCAGCAGTTACTCAAGGGGAGCTGGGGCCAACGTCCTGACTTTC. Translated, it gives CASSYSRGAGANVLTF.

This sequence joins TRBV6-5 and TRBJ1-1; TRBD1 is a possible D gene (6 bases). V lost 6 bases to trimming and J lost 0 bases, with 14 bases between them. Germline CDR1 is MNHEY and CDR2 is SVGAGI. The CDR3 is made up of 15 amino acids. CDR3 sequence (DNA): TGTGCCAGCAGGCGGCCCGGGACACTGAACACTGAAGCTTTCTTT. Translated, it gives CASRRPGTLNTEAFF.

The CDR3 protein is CASSQITKGVTEAFF. DNA of the CDR3: TGTGCCAGCAGCCAAATAACTAAGGGGGTCACTGAAGCTTTCTTT. The J gene is TRBJ1-1, the V gene TRBV2; D may be TRBD1 (6 bases). The germline V gene encodes CDR1 SNHLY and CDR2 FYNNEI. This CDR3 contains 15 residues. V dropped 6 bases and J dropped 4 bases, with 18 bases sitting between them.

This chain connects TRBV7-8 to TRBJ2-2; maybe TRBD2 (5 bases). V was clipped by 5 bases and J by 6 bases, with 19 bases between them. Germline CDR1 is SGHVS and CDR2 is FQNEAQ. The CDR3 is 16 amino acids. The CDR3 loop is CASSLGRGAIAGELFF. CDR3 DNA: TGTGCCAGCAGCCTCGGTCGGGGAGCGATAGCCGGGGAGCTGTTTTTT.

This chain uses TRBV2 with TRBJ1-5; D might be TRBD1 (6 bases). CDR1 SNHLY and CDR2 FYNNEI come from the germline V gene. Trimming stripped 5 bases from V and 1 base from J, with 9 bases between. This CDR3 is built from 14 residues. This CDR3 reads CASSQGLSNQPQHF. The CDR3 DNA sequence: TGTGCCAGCAGTCAGGGGTTGAGCAATCAGCCCCAGCATTTT.

CDR3 DNA: TGTGCCAGCAGCTTAGCGGGACCGACGGACGGGGAGCTGTTTTTT. Translated: CASSLAGPTDGELFF. The chain couples TRBV5-6 to TRBJ2-2; 7 bases are shared with TRBD2. The ends lost 2 bases at V and 7 bases at J; junction bases unmatched: 8. Germline V CDR1 and CDR2: SGHDT, YYEEEE. This CDR3 is built from 15 residues.

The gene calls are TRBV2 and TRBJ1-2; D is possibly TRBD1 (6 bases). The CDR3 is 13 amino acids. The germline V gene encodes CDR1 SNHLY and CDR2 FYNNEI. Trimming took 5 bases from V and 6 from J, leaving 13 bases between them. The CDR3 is CASSKIGGDGYTF. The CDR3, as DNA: TGTGCCAGCAGTAAAATAGGGGGGGATGGCTACACCTTC.

The CDR3 coding sequence is TGTGCCAGTAGTCCACGGACTAGCGGGGATGGTAGCACAGATACGCAGTATTTT. As protein: CASSPRTSGDGSTDTQYF. V usage is TRBV19 and J usage is TRBJ2-3; 12 positions agree with TRBD2. Trimming removed 5 bases from V and 0 bases from J; junction bases left unmatched: 9. The length of the CDR3 is 18 residues. Germline CDR1 reads LNHDA; CDR2 reads SQIVND (reference sequence).

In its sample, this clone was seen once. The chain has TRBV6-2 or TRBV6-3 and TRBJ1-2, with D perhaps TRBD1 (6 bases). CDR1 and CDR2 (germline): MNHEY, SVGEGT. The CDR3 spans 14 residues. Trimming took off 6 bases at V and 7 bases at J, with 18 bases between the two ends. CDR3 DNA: TGTGCCAGCAGCCTGCCACAGGGTACGGGTGGCTACACCTTC. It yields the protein CASSLPQGTGGYTF.